Listed below are T cell receptor beta chains from one sample, sequenced in a study of T-cell memory formation after mild COVID-19. TCRdb independently ran MiXCR on the 5' RACE reads; one entry per CDR3 protein. Found here are hundreds of thousands of distinct CDR3 sequences, 20% to 25% of them singletons; the top ten hold roughly 8.1%. Sequencing was done on a sample of PBMCs or a T cell subset sorted from them (not recorded which). These receptors were taken from an adult woman who had mild COVID-19 (a few samples of this study predate the infection). Cell type and time point are not known. Each CDR3 is given with its conserved first and last residue. Each record gives: D gene, V gene, J gene, clone size, CDR3 protein, CDR3 DNA. A D gene is named only where the DNA matches it firmly. The size of a clone is reported for some rows only, either as once, few or many, or as a class for expanded clones.

d_call: TRBD2; v_call: TRBV12-3/TRBV12-4; j_call: TRBJ2-7; clone_size: NA; cdr3_aa: CASSFGGGAGEQYF; cdr3_nt: TGTGCCAGCAGTTTTGGCGGGGGGGCCGGTGAGCAGTACTTC
d_call: NA; v_call: TRBV5-5; j_call: TRBJ2-1; clone_size: few; cdr3_aa: CASSPGRGGAYNEQFF; cdr3_nt: TGTGCCAGCAGCCCCGGAAGGGGAGGCGCCTACAATGAGCAGTTCTTC
d_call: TRBD1; v_call: TRBV11-2; j_call: TRBJ2-2; clone_size: NA; cdr3_aa: CASSRTGTNTGELFF; cdr3_nt: TGTGCCAGCAGCCGGACAGGAACGAACACCGGGGAGCTGTTTTTT
d_call: TRBD1; v_call: TRBV6-2/TRBV6-3; j_call: TRBJ2-4; clone_size: once; cdr3_aa: CASSYSAQGALPPVAKNIQYF; cdr3_nt: TGTGCCAGCAGTTATTCAGCACAGGGGGCCCTACCCCCTGTAGCCAAAAACATTCAGTACTTC
d_call: NA; v_call: TRBV5-1; j_call: TRBJ2-2; clone_size: NA; cdr3_aa: CASRAYSVAGELFF; cdr3_nt: TGCGCCAGCAGGGCCTACTCCGTGGCCGGGGAGCTGTTTTTT
d_call: NA; v_call: TRBV25-1; j_call: TRBJ1-6; clone_size: NA; cdr3_aa: CASSQPYNSPLHF; cdr3_nt: TGTGCCAGCAGTCAACCCTATAATTCACCCCTCCACTTT
d_call: NA; v_call: TRBV20-1; j_call: TRBJ2-3; clone_size: few; cdr3_aa: CSSPALAGSYTDTQYF; cdr3_nt: TGCAGTTCCCCAGCGTTGGCAGGGTCTTACACAGATACGCAGTATTTT
d_call: NA; v_call: TRBV5-1; j_call: TRBJ1-2; clone_size: few; cdr3_aa: CASSLEATHYGYTF; cdr3_nt: TGCGCCAGCAGCCTAGAAGCCACCCACTATGGCTACACCTTC
d_call: NA; v_call: TRBV4-3; j_call: TRBJ1-2; clone_size: few; cdr3_aa: CASSQDGGGVGYTF; cdr3_nt: TGCGCCAGCAGCCAAGATGGAGGGGGGGTAGGCTACACCTTC
d_call: TRBD2; v_call: TRBV4-1; j_call: TRBJ2-4; clone_size: NA; cdr3_aa: CASSDLGVAGKLAKNIQYF; cdr3_nt: TGCGCCAGCAGTGACTTAGGGGTAGCGGGGAAACTAGCCAAAAACATTCAGTACTTC
d_call: NA; v_call: TRBV9; j_call: TRBJ2-3; clone_size: many; cdr3_aa: CASSVGLLRTDTQYF; cdr3_nt: TGTGCCAGCAGCGTAGGACTCCTCCGCACAGATACGCAGTATTTT
d_call: NA; v_call: TRBV20-1; j_call: TRBJ2-1; clone_size: NA; cdr3_aa: CSASSSYNEQFF; cdr3_nt: TGCAGTGCTAGTAGCTCTTACAATGAGCAGTTCTTC
d_call: NA; v_call: TRBV15; j_call: TRBJ1-6; clone_size: few; cdr3_aa: CATRVDGVRNSPLHF; cdr3_nt: TGTGCCACCAGGGTGGACGGCGTCAGGAATTCACCCCTCCACTTT
d_call: NA; v_call: TRBV5-1; j_call: TRBJ2-2; clone_size: many; cdr3_aa: CASSLATANTGELFF; cdr3_nt: TGCGCCAGCAGCTTGGCCACAGCGAACACCGGGGAGCTGTTTTTT
d_call: TRBD1; v_call: TRBV2; j_call: TRBJ2-5; clone_size: NA; cdr3_aa: CASSEGQGEETQYF; cdr3_nt: TGTGCCAGCAGTGAGGGACAGGGGGAAGAGACCCAGTACTTC
d_call: NA; v_call: TRBV5-6; j_call: TRBJ2-3; clone_size: NA; cdr3_aa: CASSLIAGGNTDTQYF; cdr3_nt: TGTGCCAGCAGCTTGATAGCAGGGGGGAACACAGATACGCAGTATTTT
d_call: NA; v_call: TRBV3-1; j_call: TRBJ2-5; clone_size: NA; cdr3_aa: CASSPTRGQETQYF; cdr3_nt: TGTGCCAGCAGCCCCACCCGGGGTCAAGAGACCCAGTACTTC
d_call: NA; v_call: TRBV15; j_call: TRBJ1-4; clone_size: NA; cdr3_aa: CATSRGVGREKLFF; cdr3_nt: TGTGCCACCAGTCGCGGGGTCGGTCGTGAAAAACTGTTTTTT
d_call: NA; v_call: TRBV7-6; j_call: TRBJ1-3; clone_size: NA; cdr3_aa: CASSVDVSGNTIYF; cdr3_nt: TGTGCCAGCAGCGTAGACGTCTCTGGAAACACCATATATTTT
d_call: NA; v_call: TRBV30; j_call: TRBJ2-7; clone_size: NA; cdr3_aa: CAWSNSYEQYF; cdr3_nt: TGTGCCTGGAGTAACTCCTACGAGCAGTACTTC
d_call: TRBD1; v_call: TRBV9; j_call: TRBJ2-1; clone_size: few; cdr3_aa: CASSPRGQGIGNEQFF; cdr3_nt: TGTGCCAGCAGCCCTAGGGGACAGGGGATCGGCAATGAGCAGTTCTTC
d_call: TRBD1; v_call: TRBV6-5; j_call: TRBJ2-1; clone_size: few; cdr3_aa: CASSRFSTGGYNEQFF; cdr3_nt: TGTGCCAGCAGCCGTTTCTCCACAGGGGGGTACAATGAGCAGTTCTTC
d_call: TRBD2; v_call: TRBV19; j_call: TRBJ2-3; clone_size: few; cdr3_aa: CASKNLAGYGDTQYF; cdr3_nt: TGTGCCAGTAAGAACCTAGCGGGTTATGGAGATACGCAGTATTTT
d_call: NA; v_call: TRBV7-3; j_call: TRBJ2-3; clone_size: NA; cdr3_aa: CASSFGDQTHTDTQYF; cdr3_nt: TGTGCCAGCAGCTTTGGGGACCAAACCCACACAGATACGCAGTATTTT
d_call: NA; v_call: TRBV18; j_call: TRBJ1-5; clone_size: few; cdr3_aa: CASSPVENQPQHF; cdr3_nt: TGTGCCAGCTCACCGGTAGAAAATCAGCCCCAGCATTTT
d_call: NA; v_call: TRBV12-3/TRBV12-4; j_call: TRBJ1-1; clone_size: few; cdr3_aa: CASSPRRGNTEAFF; cdr3_nt: TGTGCCAGCAGTCCCAGGAGGGGGAACACTGAAGCTTTCTTT
d_call: TRBD2; v_call: TRBV12-3/TRBV12-4; j_call: TRBJ2-2; clone_size: NA; cdr3_aa: CASRTSGANTGELFF; cdr3_nt: TGTGCCAGCAGGACTAGCGGAGCGAACACCGGGGAGCTGTTTTTT
d_call: NA; v_call: TRBV5-4; j_call: TRBJ2-1; clone_size: NA; cdr3_aa: CASSGEPEGRGQFF; cdr3_nt: TGTGCCAGCTCTGGGGAGCCGGAGGGTAGGGGGCAGTTCTTC
d_call: NA; v_call: TRBV28; j_call: TRBJ1-3; clone_size: NA; cdr3_aa: CASLAWGNTIYF; cdr3_nt: TGTGCCAGCCTAGCGTGGGGAAACACCATATATTTT
d_call: NA; v_call: TRBV2; j_call: TRBJ1-5; clone_size: few; cdr3_aa: CASSEGEPQHF; cdr3_nt: TGTGCCAGCAGTGAAGGGGAGCCCCAGCATTTT
d_call: TRBD2; v_call: TRBV20-1; j_call: TRBJ2-1; clone_size: NA; cdr3_aa: CSARIAGLRSYNEQFF; cdr3_nt: TGCAGTGCTAGAATAGCGGGATTGAGATCCTACAATGAGCAGTTCTTC
d_call: TRBD2; v_call: TRBV5-1; j_call: TRBJ2-1; clone_size: NA; cdr3_aa: CASSWGLETEQFF; cdr3_nt: TGCGCCAGCAGCTGGGGACTAGAGACCGAGCAGTTCTTC
d_call: TRBD1; v_call: TRBV11-2; j_call: TRBJ2-5; clone_size: NA; cdr3_aa: CASSLARTGLQETQYF; cdr3_nt: TGTGCCAGCAGCTTGGCTCGGACAGGACTGCAAGAGACCCAGTACTTC
d_call: NA; v_call: TRBV12-3/TRBV12-4; j_call: TRBJ1-5; clone_size: NA; cdr3_aa: CASSPGGVQHF; cdr3_nt: TGTGCCAGCAGTCCGGGAGGGGTACAGCATTTT
d_call: NA; v_call: TRBV6-5; j_call: TRBJ1-2; clone_size: few; cdr3_aa: CASKQGPYGYTF; cdr3_nt: TGTGCCAGCAAACAGGGTCCCTATGGCTACACCTTC
d_call: NA; v_call: TRBV12-3/TRBV12-4; j_call: TRBJ1-5; clone_size: NA; cdr3_aa: CASSRGDQPQHF; cdr3_nt: TGTGCCAGCAGTCGAGGGGATCAGCCCCAGCATTTT
d_call: TRBD2; v_call: TRBV24-1; j_call: TRBJ2-1; clone_size: few; cdr3_aa: CATSDFEGGTSQEQFF; cdr3_nt: TGTGCCACCAGTGATTTCGAAGGAGGGACTAGTCAGGAGCAGTTCTTC
d_call: TRBD1; v_call: TRBV7-2; j_call: TRBJ1-4; clone_size: few; cdr3_aa: CASSRGGTGNEKLFF; cdr3_nt: TGTGCCAGCAGTCGGGGGGGGACAGGGAATGAAAAACTGTTTTTT
d_call: NA; v_call: TRBV24-1; j_call: TRBJ2-7; clone_size: NA; cdr3_aa: CATGGPDSYEQYF; cdr3_nt: TGTGCCACCGGGGGACCTGACTCCTACGAGCAGTACTTC
d_call: NA; v_call: TRBV7-3; j_call: TRBJ2-3; clone_size: NA; cdr3_aa: CASSPRGSRIDTQYF; cdr3_nt: TGTGCCAGCAGCCCCCGGGGCAGTAGGATAGATACGCAGTATTTT
d_call: NA; v_call: TRBV20-1; j_call: TRBJ2-7; clone_size: NA; cdr3_aa: CSASNPRGDEQYF; cdr3_nt: TGCAGTGCTAGTAATCCCAGGGGGGACGAGCAGTACTTC
d_call: NA; v_call: TRBV3-1; j_call: TRBJ1-4; clone_size: NA; cdr3_aa: CASSLVLLSEKLFF; cdr3_nt: TGTGCCAGCAGCCTTGTTCTTCTATCGGAAAAACTGTTTTTT
d_call: NA; v_call: TRBV27; j_call: TRBJ1-2; clone_size: NA; cdr3_aa: CASSLSWSQDYGYTF; cdr3_nt: TGTGCCAGCAGTTTATCATGGTCGCAAGACTATGGCTACACCTTC
d_call: NA; v_call: TRBV20-1; j_call: TRBJ1-1; clone_size: NA; cdr3_aa: CSARGIRSTPTF; cdr3_nt: TGCAGTGCTAGGGGGATTCGTTCGACCCCAACTTTT
d_call: NA; v_call: TRBV18; j_call: TRBJ1-5; clone_size: few; cdr3_aa: CASSTNSGNQPQHF; cdr3_nt: TGTGCCAGCTCAACAAATTCTGGCAATCAGCCCCAGCATTTT
d_call: TRBD1; v_call: TRBV4-1; j_call: TRBJ2-3; clone_size: once; cdr3_aa: CASSHARQGTSTDTQYF; cdr3_nt: TGCGCCAGCAGCCACGCCCGACAGGGAACTAGCACAGATACGCAGTATTTT
d_call: NA; v_call: TRBV5-6; j_call: TRBJ2-1; clone_size: few; cdr3_aa: CASSLRGTFNEQFF; cdr3_nt: TGTGCCAGCAGCCTAAGGGGGACTTTTAATGAGCAGTTCTTC
d_call: TRBD2; v_call: TRBV3-1; j_call: TRBJ2-1; clone_size: few; cdr3_aa: CASSPVGGAMYNEQFF; cdr3_nt: TGTGCCAGCAGCCCGGTCGGGGGGGCTATGTACAATGAGCAGTTCTTC
d_call: TRBD1; v_call: TRBV12-3/TRBV12-4; j_call: TRBJ2-2; clone_size: NA; cdr3_aa: CASSRTGLLAGELFF; cdr3_nt: TGTGCCAGCAGCCGGACAGGGTTATTGGCCGGGGAGCTGTTTTTT
d_call: TRBD1; v_call: TRBV18; j_call: TRBJ2-7; clone_size: few; cdr3_aa: CASSPPMTGKYEQYF; cdr3_nt: TGTGCCAGCTCACCTCCTATGACAGGGAAATACGAGCAGTACTTC
d_call: NA; v_call: TRBV30; j_call: TRBJ2-7; clone_size: NA; cdr3_aa: CAWSVMGYPYEQYF; cdr3_nt: TGTGCCTGGAGCGTAATGGGATACCCCTACGAGCAGTACTTC
d_call: NA; v_call: TRBV5-4; j_call: TRBJ1-2; clone_size: NA; cdr3_aa: CASSSELGYGYTF; cdr3_nt: TGTGCCAGCAGCTCCGAATTGGGCTATGGCTACACCTTC
d_call: NA; v_call: TRBV27; j_call: TRBJ2-3; clone_size: few; cdr3_aa: CASRRQLTDTQYF; cdr3_nt: TGTGCCAGCAGGCGACAGCTAACAGATACGCAGTATTTT
d_call: NA; v_call: TRBV5-1; j_call: TRBJ1-1; clone_size: few; cdr3_aa: CASRPSGDTEAFF; cdr3_nt: TGCGCCAGCAGGCCTTCCGGGGACACTGAAGCTTTCTTT
d_call: NA; v_call: TRBV24-1; j_call: TRBJ1-2; clone_size: NA; cdr3_aa: CATSWEAGTRHGYTF; cdr3_nt: TGTGCCACCAGCTGGGAGGCAGGGACGCGGCATGGCTACACCTTC
d_call: NA; v_call: TRBV7-9; j_call: TRBJ2-1; clone_size: NA; cdr3_aa: CASSYGFYEQFF; cdr3_nt: TGTGCCAGCAGCTATGGGTTTTATGAGCAGTTCTTC
d_call: TRBD1; v_call: TRBV7-9; j_call: TRBJ1-2; clone_size: NA; cdr3_aa: CASSLGAGGTYGYTF; cdr3_nt: TGTGCCAGCAGCTTAGGGGCAGGGGGCACCTATGGCTACACCTTC
d_call: TRBD2; v_call: TRBV5-6; j_call: TRBJ2-3; clone_size: few; cdr3_aa: CASSLAGYGLGGTQYF; cdr3_nt: TGTGCCAGCAGCTTGGCCGGGTACGGACTAGGAGGTACGCAGTATTTT
d_call: TRBD2; v_call: TRBV6-6; j_call: TRBJ2-1; clone_size: NA; cdr3_aa: CASSYNAGGRSNEQFF; cdr3_nt: TGTGCCAGCAGCTATAACGCGGGAGGGCGGTCCAATGAGCAGTTCTTC